The clone carrying this TCR beta chain was seen only once. The data stem from a study of long-term antiretroviral therapy in people with HIV. At survey level, the immunoSEQ assay was run in its v3.0 version. TCRdb's copy holds only in-frame clones and misses some; the assay was immunoSEQ multiplex PCR. The data contain around 6,700 clones, roughly two thirds of them singletons. Treated in the United States were all of the participants with HIV. Germline CDR1 reads SGHTA; CDR2 reads FQGTGA. The V end was cut by 0 bases, the J end by 2 bases, with 11 bases between. The CDR3 has 15 residues. Source: unsorted PBMCs, taken 0.2 years after starting antiretroviral therapy. The receptor was derived from a man aged 35-49 years with HIV. This chain joins TRBV7-3 and TRBJ2-7, with D tentatively TRBD1 or TRBD2 (6 bases each). The CDR3 coding sequence is TGTGCCAGCAGCTTAACGGGGGGCAGCGCCTACGAGCAGTACTTC. Translation: CASSLTGGSAYEQYF. Full variable domain (rest looked up from reference TRBV7-3 and TRBJ2-7): GAGVSQTPSNKVTEKGKYVELRCDPISGHTALYWYRQSLGQGPEFLIYFQGTGAADDSGLPNDRFFAVRPEGSVSTLKIQRTERGDSAVYLCASSLTGGSAYEQYFGPGTRLTVT.